Detailed here is one T cell receptor beta chain. What it binds is unknown. The data stem from a study of T cell responses to AZD1222 COVID-19 vaccine. Study-level points and caveats: Reportedly, nearly half of unique spike TCRs recognized epitopes outside B.1.351/B.1.1.7 mutations. Repertoires were obtained only post-peak T cell response. Spike-specific TCR depth and breadth grew after two AZD1222 doses.

Germline CDR1 reads KGHDR; CDR2 reads SFDVKD. This CDR3 spans 14 amino acids. V lost 0 bases, J lost 6 bases, and 8 bases lay in between. Method: immunoSEQ multiplex PCR; TCRdb's copy keeps in-frame clones and lacks some. The top ten hold more than 4.5% of the sample, which has 80,000 to 95,000 clones, more than 75% seen once. Sequencing used peripheral blood, obtained on day 0 of MenACWY control vaccination. The TCR sequence derives from an adult in good health. The chain joins TRBV24-1 to TRBJ2-1, with no clear D. The CDR3 spells CATSDLTFGNEQFF. CDR3 DNA: TGTGCCACCAGTGATTTGACCTTCGGCAATGAGCAGTTCTTC.